A single T cell receptor beta chain is shown here with its context. Its antigen is unknown. The CDR3 extends over 14 amino acids. With 1 base removed from V and 5 bases from J, the gap between germline ends came to 11 bases. Germline V gives CDR1 LGHDT, CDR2 YNNKEL (reference sequence). This specimen comes from a study of post-analysis software for immune sequencing data. On the study more broadly: Some patients lacked subtype; others had relapsing-remitting, secondary progressive or progressive-relapsing disease. Whole-study results and caveats: Multiple sclerosis patients showed significantly lower normalized Chao1 diversity than controls did. The study found TRBV5-6, TRBV5-1 and TRBV20-1 among five TRBV segments more frequent in patients than controls.

The authors incorporated unique molecular identifiers into the TCR beta cDNA libraries. TCRdb redid the calling of the PCR reads with MiXCR, one entry per CDR3 protein. Counted here are roughly 600,000 distinct CDR3 sequences, 44% occurring once; the ten biggest clones make up more than 1.5%. The chain has TRBV3-1 and TRBJ2-5, with D possibly TRBD2 on 5 matching bases. The sample was blood. This TCR derives from a girl between 10 and 17 years old with multiple sclerosis. The CDR3 DNA is TGTGCCAGCAGCCAAGCCCGGGGTCTTGAGACCCAGTACTTC. It specifies CASSQARGLETQYF.